These 24 T cell receptor beta chains originate from one sample sequenced in a study of Graves' ophthalmopathy and Graves' hyperthyroidism (dated by TCRdb to 2016 to 2018). The data were produced on an Illumina HiSeq 2000. For repertoire sequencing, TCR beta CDR3 regions were amplified from RNA transcripts. A first-round RT-PCR used HTBI primers with the Qiagen OneStep RT-PCR kit, followed by a second-round multiplex PCR, size selection and purification. TCRdb reworked the public reads: Q25 trimming with fastp, MiXCR clone assembly, productive beta chains retained. Rows with a matching CDR3 protein are joined into one entry that keeps the most common DNA and genes. The sample table lists about 58,000 distinct CDR3 sequences, less than 55% of them with a count of one. The ten top clones hold roughly 5% of the sample. The sequenced material came from peripheral blood. The receptor set was obtained from an adult woman with Graves' ophthalmopathy.

The gene calls are TRBV7-9 and TRBJ2-7, with 8 bases identical to TRBD1. Germline CDR1 reads SEHNR; CDR2 reads FQNEAQ (reference sequence). The CDR3 extends over 13 amino acids. The V and J ends lost 5 bases and 6 bases, in that order; junction bases with no gene match: 6. CDR3: CASSLGQGREQYF. The DNA of the CDR3 is TGTGCCAGCAGCCTCGGACAGGGTCGCGAGCAGTACTTC.

This clonotype was seen repeatedly, ten times or more. The rearrangement joins TRBV6-2 or TRBV6-3 to TRBJ2-2, with TRBD2 matching 7 bases. Germline V CDR1 and CDR2: MNHEY, SVGEGT. The length of the CDR3 is 14 residues. With V trimmed by 5 bases and J by 6 bases, 6 bases remained unmatched. This CDR3 is CASSAGETSGELFF. The CDR3, as DNA: TGTGCCAGCAGTGCGGGAGAGACATCCGGGGAGCTGTTTTTT.

This clonotype was seen only once. The rearrangement uses TRBV19 and TRBJ1-4; perhaps TRBD1 as D (5 bases). Per the germline V gene, CDR1 is LNHDA and CDR2 is SQIVND (reference sequence). V dropped 7 bases and J dropped 8 bases, with 20 bases sitting between them. The CDR3 consists of 15 residues. CDR3 region: CASTQQGDRNEKLFF. The DNA for the CDR3 is TGTGCCAGTACCCAGCAGGGCGACAGAAACGAAAAACTGTTTTTT.

The rearrangement joins TRBV10-3 to TRBJ2-7; TRBD1 aligns across 10 bases. The V gene end was trimmed by 7 bases and the J gene end by 5 bases; junction bases not matched to a gene: 11. The CDR3 has 15 residues. Germline V gives CDR1 ENHRY, CDR2 SYGVKD. CDR3 region: CAIMETGTGDNEQYF. CDR3 DNA: TGTGCCATCATGGAAACGGGGACAGGGGATAACGAGCAGTACTTC.

The chain combines TRBV2 with TRBJ1-1; 10 positions match TRBD1. Germline CDR1 SNHLY, CDR2 FYNNEI. The CDR3 is 16 amino acids. After removal of 6 bases from V and 0 bases from J, the junction contained 7 bases not matched to a gene. CDR3 protein: CASSADRGGLNTEAFF. As DNA, the CDR3 is TGTGCCAGCAGCGCGGACAGGGGGGGTTTGAACACTGAAGCTTTCTTT.

Ten or more counts support this clonotype. This rearrangement joins TRBV5-6 to TRBJ2-1; the D call may be TRBD1 or TRBD2 (5 bases each). This CDR3 has 12 residues. Germline V lookup: CDR1 SGHDT, CDR2 YYEEEE. V was cut by 4 bases and J by 7 bases, with 9 bases left in between. This CDR3 reads CASSPGRNEQFF. As DNA, the CDR3 is TGTGCCAGCAGCCCGGGGCGGAATGAGCAGTTCTTC.

This clonotype was recorded at least ten times. This chain joins TRBV6-5 and TRBJ1-1; D perhaps matches TRBD1 (5 bases). The ends were cut back, 7 bases at V and 0 bases at J, with 18 bases in the middle. Germline V gene lookup returns CDR1 MNHEY and CDR2 SVGAGI. This CDR3 contains 16 residues. The CDR3 coding sequence is TGTGCCAGCACCTCTGGGGGACGCTTCATGAACACTGAAGCTTTCTTT. Translating it yields CASTSGGRFMNTEAFF.

CDR3 residues: CASSETGITNEKLFF. In DNA, the CDR3 is TGCGCCAGCAGTGAGACAGGGATAACTAATGAAAAACTGTTTTTT. The J gene is TRBJ1-4, the V gene TRBV10-2; D perhaps matches TRBD1 (6 bases). CDR3 size: 15 residues. Germline CDR1 WSHSY, CDR2 SAAADI. The V gene lost 2 bases and the J gene lost 1 base, with 8 bases spanning the gap.

In its sample, this clonotype was seen many times. The chain combines TRBV27 with TRBJ2-3, with TRBD1 matching 7 bases. The V gene end was trimmed by 3 bases and the J gene end by 2 bases; junction bases not matched to a gene: 5. CDR1 and CDR2 from the germline V gene are MNHEY and SMNVEV (reference sequence). This CDR3 region has 15 residues. The CDR3 sequence: CASSLGDSLTDTQYF. For the CDR3, the DNA is TGTGCCAGCAGTTTGGGGGACAGTCTCACAGATACGCAGTATTTT.

This sequence joins TRBV7-2 and TRBJ2-3, with unresolved D. Looked up from germline, CDR1 is SGHTA and CDR2 is FQGNSA. The CDR3 loop spans 11 amino acids. The V and J ends lost 8 bases and 6 bases respectively, with 9 bases between them. The CDR3 DNA is TGTGCCAGCGGTTACGGGGATACGCAGTATTTT. Translating gives CASGYGDTQYF.

The sample holds many counts of this clonotype. The V and J genes are TRBV7-9 and TRBJ2-3, with D possibly being TRBD2 (5 bases). The CDR3 runs to 16 residues. Trimming pared 4 bases from V and 0 bases from J, leaving 14 bases between. Germline V gives CDR1 SEHNR, CDR2 FQNEAQ (reference sequence). CDR3 sequence reads: CASSYPWGESTDTQYF. CDR3 DNA: TGTGCCAGCAGCTACCCCTGGGGAGAAAGCACAGATACGCAGTATTTT.

In regard to this clonotype: No conserved phenylalanine or tryptophan is present at the end of the CDR3, so a read error is the likely explanation. Because the CDR3's place on the DNA is in doubt, the DNA is left out and the CDR3 is given as listed by TCRdb. The chain is built from TRBV4-2 and TRBJ2-1; the table's D call, TRBD2, has no DNA check behind it. Ends included, the CDR3 has 8 residues. Germline V gene lookup returns CDR1 LGHNA and CDR2 YNFKEQ. The CDR3 sequence is CASSQALA.

Turning to this clonotype: This CDR3 fails to terminate in the conserved phenylalanine or tryptophan, so it likely reflects a read error. V gene TRBV6-1 combines with J gene TRBJ1-1; TRBD1 might be the D (6 bases). V was trimmed by 8 bases and J by 4 bases, leaving 14 bases between them. Germline loops: CDR1 MNHNS, CDR2 SASEGT. CDR3 length equals 13 residues. This CDR3 reads CASGLRGTTEAFY. For the CDR3, the DNA is TGTGCCAGCGGCCTAAGGGGGACCACTGAAGCTTTCTAT.

By share of the sample, this clonotype is medium-sized (0.01 to 0.1%). V is TRBV24-1 and J is TRBJ2-3; the D gene is possibly TRBD2 (6 bases). The V gene lost 3 bases and the J gene lost 1 base, with 16 bases spanning the gap. The CDR3 loop spans 17 amino acids. The germline gives CDR1 KGHDR, CDR2 SFDVKD. The CDR3 protein is CATSDPAPGGGTDTQYF. CDR3 sequence (DNA): TGTGCCACCAGTGATCCGGCCCCTGGAGGGGGCACAGATACGCAGTATTTT.

There are many counts of this clonotype. The chain couples TRBV20-1 to TRBJ2-7, with D unclear. This CDR3 contains 11 residues. CDR1 is DFQATT and CDR2 is SNEGSKA in the germline V gene (reference sequence). V was pared by 5 bases and J by 7 bases, with 12 bases between. CDR3 coding DNA: TGCAGTGCTCCTTGGGTCGGGGAGCAGTACTTC. It encodes CSAPWVGEQYF.

This chain links TRBV29-1 with TRBJ2-3; D gene unclear. The CDR3 has 11 amino acids. V was pared by 8 bases and J by 2 bases, with 8 bases between. CDR1 and CDR2 from the germline V gene are SQVTM and ANQGSEA. In DNA form, the CDR3 reads TGCAGCTTATTGACCACAGATACGCAGTATTTT. It specifies CSLLTTDTQYF.

This clonotype was observed many times. CDR3 in DNA: TGTGCCAGCAGCACAAGGACAGGGATAGAGACCCAGTACTTC. As protein: CASSTRTGIETQYF. The chain employs TRBV5-4 and TRBJ2-5; 8 bases map to TRBD1. CDR1 and CDR2 (germline): SGHNT, YYREEE (reference sequence). This CDR3 contains 14 residues. The V gene end was trimmed by 4 bases and the J gene end by 4 bases; junction bases not matched to a gene: 6.

This clonotype showed up just once. The chain recombines TRBV7-9 with TRBJ2-1, with 10 positions matching TRBD2. The CDR3 is 11 residues long. Germline-derived CDR1 and CDR2 are SEHNR and FQNEAQ (reference sequence). Trimming cost V 5 bases and J 14 bases; bases outside gene matches: 3. The CDR3 here is CASSLLAGEFF. The CDR3 nucleotides read TGTGCCAGCAGCCTTCTAGCGGGAGAGTTCTTC.

This clonotype was seen at least ten times. J is TRBJ2-7 and V is TRBV27; tentative D call: TRBD1 (6 bases). This CDR3 has 16 amino acids. The germline V gene encodes CDR1 MNHEY and CDR2 SMNVEV (reference sequence). The V end lost 2 bases, the J end lost 1 base, and 15 bases lay between the germline ends. The CDR3 region is CASSLTQQGGSYEQYF. The CDR3 DNA reads as TGTGCCAGCAGTTTAACTCAACAGGGCGGGTCCTACGAGCAGTACTTC.

A single count supports this clonotype. J is TRBJ2-2 and V is TRBV7-3, with unresolved D. There are 12 residues in the CDR3. Per germline, CDR1 SGHTA and CDR2 FQGTGA. V was cut by 2 bases and J by 6 bases, with 4 bases left in between. CDR3 DNA: TGTGCCAGCAGCTTAGTTCCCGGGGAGCTGTTTTTT. This sequence encodes CASSLVPGELFF.

This sequence joins TRBV20-1 and TRBJ2-7; TRBD2 agrees at 8 bases. CDR3 length: 15 residues. CDR1 is DFQATT, CDR2 SNEGSKA, per germline (reference sequence). The CDR3, as DNA: TGCAGAGCATCTCTTCGGGGGGGGAGAACCTGCGAGCAGTACTTC. Amino acids: CRASLRGGRTCEQYF.

This clonotype was seen only once. The genes are TRBV10-3 and TRBJ2-6, with TRBD1 matching over 9 bases. V trimming: 5 bases; J trimming: 0 bases; junction bases outside the gene matches: 5. CDR1 and CDR2 from the germline V gene are ENHRY and SYGVKD. The CDR3 contains 17 residues. The CDR3 spells CAISPTGGDSGANVLTF. As DNA, the CDR3 is TGTGCCATCAGTCCGACAGGGGGTGACTCTGGGGCCAACGTCCTGACTTTC.

A word on this clonotype: The conserved final phenylalanine or tryptophan is absent from the CDR3, which likely points to a read error. The limits of the CDR3 on the DNA are not certain, so only TCRdb's listed CDR3 is given. V and J are TRBV10-2 and TRBJ1-1. In germline, CDR1 is WSHSY, CDR2 SAAADI. The CDR3 sequence runs 15 residues, both termini included. CDR3 sequence: CASSYSTALQGRLLS.

This chain links TRBV11-2 with TRBJ1-3; D is undetermined. Trimming took off 4 bases at V and 3 bases at J, with 19 bases between the two ends. The length of the CDR3 is 17 residues. The germline gives CDR1 SGHAT, CDR2 FQNNGV. CDR3 sequence reads: CASSSPAARTGGNTIYF. As DNA, the CDR3 is TGTGCCAGCAGCTCGCCCGCGGCCCGGACGGGTGGAAACACCATATATTTT.